These 30 T cell receptor beta chains were all obtained from the same sample, sequenced in a study of cytomegalovirus exposure and HLA in healthy donors. PCR used 60 Vbeta primers and 13 Jbeta primers. The data were produced by immunoSEQ multiplex PCR, yet TCRdb's version contains in-frame clones alone and is incomplete. Seen here are 150,000 to 200,000 clones, around 81% observed once, and the top ten hold around 1%. Sequenced material: PBMCs. The receptors derive from a woman in her forties in good health and CMV-seronegative.

This sequence joins TRBV10-3 and TRBJ2-1; the match to TRBD2 covers 10 bases. This CDR3 region has 16 residues. V trimming: 8 bases; J trimming: 0 bases; junction bases outside the gene matches: 7. Germline-derived CDR1 and CDR2 are ENHRY and SYGVKD. CDR3 nucleotide sequence: TGTGCCATCTCTCGGACTAGCGGTGGCTCCTACAATGAGCAGTTCTTC. Its translation: CAISRTSGGSYNEQFF.

The chain uses TRBV6-5 and TRBJ1-2; D not resolved. The CDR3 consists of 10 residues. Germline V gives CDR1 MNHEY, CDR2 SVGAGI. Trimming removed 9 bases from V and 4 bases from J, with 6 bases in between. The CDR3 protein is CASRGYGYTF. As DNA, the CDR3 is TGTGCCAGTCGAGGCTATGGCTACACCTTC.

The chain couples TRBV6-1 to TRBJ2-7, with 7 bases identical to TRBD1. CDR1 is MNHNS, CDR2 SASEGT, per germline. The CDR3 length is 15 residues. V trimming: 10 bases; J trimming: 5 bases; junction bases outside the gene matches: 17. DNA of the CDR3: TGTGCCATAGGGGGCACTCCTGCCCTCCGCGACGAGCAGTACTTC. Protein sequence: CAIGGTPALRDEQYF.

This sequence joins TRBV25-1 and TRBJ2-7; 9 nucleotides match TRBD1. Germline CDR1 MGHDK, CDR2 SYGVNS. Trimming removed 3 bases from V and 5 bases from J; junction bases left unmatched: 8. The CDR3 has 15 amino acids. The CDR3 coding sequence is TGTGCCAGCAGTGATCCCGGGACAGGGATCCACGAGCAGTACTTC. Protein product: CASSDPGTGIHEQYF.

This rearrangement joins TRBV25-1 to TRBJ1-1, with D uncertain. V was cut by 4 bases and J by 2 bases, with 11 bases left in between. This CDR3 region has 14 residues. Germline CDR1 and CDR2: MGHDK and SYGVNS. In nucleotides, the CDR3 is TGTGCCAGCAGTGGAGGCGGATTTAACACTGAAGCTTTCTTT. This translates into CASSGGGFNTEAFF. The variable domain in full, completed from reference TRBV25-1 and TRBJ1-1, reads EADIYQTPRYLVIGTGKKITLECSQTMGHDKMYWYQQDPGMELHLIHYSYGVNSTEKGDLSSESTVSRIRTEHFPLTLESARPSHTSQYLCASSGGGFNTEAFFGQGTRLTVV.

This clone was detected only a few times. This chain links TRBV2 with TRBJ2-4, with TRBD2 as a possible D gene (6 bases). The CDR3 covers 15 residues. Germline loops: CDR1 SNHLY, CDR2 FYNNEI. Trimming pared 3 bases from V and 2 bases from J, leaving 11 bases between. CDR3 nucleotide sequence: TGTGCCAGCAGTGATTTGGGAGGTTCCAAAAACATTCAGTACTTC. It specifies CASSDLGGSKNIQYF.

The CDR3 loop reads CASRLREGRNTIYF. In nucleotides, the CDR3 is TGTGCCAGCAGGCTCAGGGAAGGGAGAAACACCATATATTTT. The V gene is TRBV6-1, the J gene TRBJ1-3; D is perhaps TRBD1 (5 bases). Trimming took off 6 bases at V and 5 bases at J, with 14 bases between the two ends. Germline V gives CDR1 MNHNS, CDR2 SASEGT. The CDR3 consists of 14 residues.

The V and J genes are TRBV6-5 and TRBJ2-1; D may be TRBD2 (7 bases). Germline CDR1 MNHEY, CDR2 SVGAGI. The CDR3 length is 15 residues. V lost 5 bases to trimming and J lost 1 base, with 12 bases between them. CDR3: CASSRGGKSYNEQFF. CDR3 in DNA: TGTGCCAGCAGTCGCGGGGGCAAGTCCTACAATGAGCAGTTCTTC.

This clone came up a few times. V usage is TRBV6-6 and J usage is TRBJ2-7; TRBD2 matches 9 bases. Germline CDR1 is MNHNY and CDR2 is SVGAGI (reference sequence). The CDR3 loop spans 14 amino acids. J was trimmed by 4 bases and V by 5 bases; bases with no gene match: 6. CDR3 amino acids: CASSLSGGGYEQYF. Written as DNA, the CDR3 is TGTGCCAGCAGTCTTAGCGGGGGTGGGTACGAGCAGTACTTC.

V is TRBV2 and J is TRBJ1-2; tentatively, D is TRBD1 (6 bases). The CDR3 extends over 14 amino acids. The V end lost 6 bases, the J end lost 6 bases, and 17 bases lay between the germline ends. Looked up from germline, CDR1 is SNHLY and CDR2 is FYNNEI. DNA of the CDR3: TGTGCCAGCAGCCGGGACAATTCGAGGAATGGCTACACCTTC. The encoded protein is CASSRDNSRNGYTF.

The chain recombines TRBV2 with TRBJ1-3; D gene unclear. The length of the CDR3 is 14 residues. V was clipped by 7 bases and J by 0 bases, with 10 bases between them. Germline assignment: CDR1 SNHLY and CDR2 FYNNEI. CDR3 amino acids: CASTLGSSGNTIYF. The DNA of the CDR3 is TGTGCCAGCACCCTTGGTAGCTCTGGAAACACCATATATTTT.

This clone was recorded only once. This chain uses TRBV30 with TRBJ2-1; 9 bases match TRBD2. The trim removed 4 bases at V and 7 bases at J, leaving 5 bases unmatched. The CDR3 contains 13 residues. Per germline, CDR1 GTSNPN and CDR2 SVGIG (reference sequence). CDR3 in amino acids: CAWTSGKWNEQFF. CDR3 bases: TGTGCCTGGACTAGCGGGAAGTGGAATGAGCAGTTCTTC.

The rearrangement joins TRBV11-2 to TRBJ2-3; D may be TRBD2 (6 bases). Germline V lookup: CDR1 SGHAT, CDR2 FQNNGV. The CDR3 is made up of 15 amino acids. V was pared by 2 bases and J by 0 bases, with 9 bases between. CDR3 in amino acids: CASSLFGGSTDTQYF. The CDR3 region has the DNA TGTGCCAGCAGCTTATTCGGGGGTAGCACAGATACGCAGTATTTT.

This chain links TRBV6-6 with TRBJ1-5; TRBD1 agrees at 12 bases. Germline loops: CDR1 MNHNY, CDR2 SVGAGI (reference sequence). J gave up 4 bases and V 11 bases, and 3 bases lay outside the gene matches. The CDR3 extends over 13 amino acids. The CDR3 spells CALGQGANQPQHF. CDR3 DNA: TGTGCCTTGGGACAGGGGGCGAATCAGCCCCAGCATTTT.

V usage is TRBV29-1 and J usage is TRBJ1-2; 7 positions agree with TRBD1. Germline CDR1 SQVTM, CDR2 ANQGSEA. The CDR3 is 12 amino acids. The V segment lost 5 bases and the J segment 2 bases; nucleotides outside the gene matches: 2. Written as DNA, the CDR3 is TGCAGCGTTCCGACAGGGAACTATGGCTACACCTTC. Translating it yields CSVPTGNYGYTF.

The rearrangement links TRBV6-1 to TRBJ1-1, with D uncertain. V dropped 1 base and J dropped 4 bases, with 16 bases sitting between them. CDR1 and CDR2 from the germline V gene are MNHNS and SASEGT. The CDR3 is made up of 16 amino acids. The CDR3 protein is CASSEEAVGGSTEAFF. CDR3 nucleotides: TGTGCCAGCAGTGAAGAGGCCGTCGGAGGGAGCACTGAAGCTTTCTTT.

The rearrangement joins TRBV28 to TRBJ2-7; possibly TRBD2 for D (6 bases). The CDR3 runs to 15 residues. V was clipped by 6 bases and J by 3 bases, with 18 bases between them. Germline CDR1 is MDHEN and CDR2 is SYDVKM. CDR3 nucleotide sequence: TGTGCCAGCAGGGGGGGAGCCGCACTAAACTACGAGCAGTACTTC. As protein: CASRGGAALNYEQYF.

This clone was counted a few times. The chain carries TRBV9 and TRBJ2-2; no clear D gene. The V gene lost 5 bases and the J gene lost 0 bases, with 8 bases spanning the gap. Germline V gene data show CDR1 as SGDLS and CDR2 as YYNGEE. This CDR3 contains 14 residues. The CDR3, as DNA: TGTGCCAGCAGGTCTCAGACGAACACCGGGGAGCTGTTTTTT. Protein: CASRSQTNTGELFF.

The V call is TRBV9, the J call TRBJ2-3; D is uncertain. Looked up from germline, CDR1 is SGDLS and CDR2 is YYNGEE. The CDR3 length is 14 residues. V gave up 3 bases and J gave up 1 base, with 9 bases separating them. The CDR3 sequence: CASSDRPGTDTQYF. The CDR3 nucleotides read TGTGCCAGCAGCGACAGACCGGGCACAGATACGCAGTATTTT. Full variable domain (remainder filled in from reference TRBV9 and TRBJ2-3): DSGVTQTPKHLITATGQRVTLRCSPRSGDLSVYWYQQSLDQGLQFLIQYYNGEERAKGNILERFSAQQFPDLHSELNLSSLELGDSALYFCASSDRPGTDTQYFGPGTRLTVL.

This chain connects TRBV19 to TRBJ1-5, with a weak D call TRBD1 (5 bases). Germline lookup yields CDR1 LNHDA and CDR2 SQIVND (reference sequence). The CDR3 contains 14 residues. Deletions cut 8 bases from V and 1 base from J, with 12 bases between. The CDR3 loop reads CASQGAASNQPQHF. CDR3 nucleotides: TGTGCCAGTCAAGGGGCGGCAAGCAATCAGCCCCAGCATTTT.

The chain uses TRBV27 and TRBJ1-5; a possible D gene is TRBD1 (5 bases). Germline V gene lookup returns CDR1 MNHEY and CDR2 SMNVEV (reference sequence). The V end lost 2 bases, the J end lost 4 bases, and 24 bases lay between the germline ends. This CDR3 region has 19 residues. The CDR3 loop is CASSLGGGPKEGTNQPQHF. CDR3 nucleotides: TGTGCCAGCAGTTTAGGGGGGGGACCCAAAGAAGGCACTAATCAGCCCCAGCATTTT.

The chain recombines TRBV7-6 with TRBJ2-3; D may be TRBD1 (5 bases). Germline V lookup: CDR1 SGHVS, CDR2 FNYEAQ. V dropped 5 bases and J dropped 6 bases, with 21 bases sitting between them. The CDR3 spans 16 residues. CDR3: CASSQRQSRFADTQYF. CDR3 DNA sequence: TGTGCCAGCAGCCAACGACAGAGTAGGTTCGCGGATACGCAGTATTTT. Filled out from reference TRBV7-6 and TRBJ2-3, the complete variable domain reads GAGVSQSPRYKVTKRGQDVALRCDPISGHVSLYWYRQALGQGPEFLTYFNYEAQQDKSGLPNDRFSAERPEGSISTLTIQRTEQRDSAMYRCASSQRQSRFADTQYFGPGTRLTVL.

This chain links TRBV6-1 with TRBJ2-5; a weak D match, TRBD2 (6 bases). V lost 8 bases and J 5 bases, leaving 18 bases between the germline ends. In germline, CDR1 is MNHNS, CDR2 SASEGT. This CDR3 has 14 amino acids. CDR3 nucleotide sequence: TGTGCCAGCGGAGAGGTCGGGGCGGGGGAGACCCAGTACTTC. This sequence encodes CASGEVGAGETQYF.

This chain joins TRBV28 and TRBJ1-1; 8 nucleotides line up with TRBD1. The germline V gene has CDR1 MDHEN and CDR2 SYDVKM. There are 14 residues in the CDR3. V lost 7 bases to trimming and J lost 11 bases; unmatched junction nucleotides: 15. Written as DNA, the CDR3 is TGTGCCAGCATTTACAGGGGGACAAGGGGAATGGCTTTCTTT. Translating gives CASIYRGTRGMAFF.

The chain employs TRBV2 and TRBJ2-7; possible D gene TRBD2, 6 bases. This CDR3 comprises 13 residues. Germline CDR1 and CDR2: SNHLY and FYNNEI. V lost 4 bases to trimming and J lost 2 bases, with 9 bases between them. The CDR3 region has the DNA TGTGCCAGCAGTGTCGAGCGGGCCTACGAGCAGTACTTC. Amino acids: CASSVERAYEQYF. The full variable domain, rest sourced from reference TRBV2 and TRBJ2-7, is EPEVTQTPSHQVTQMGQEVILRCVPISNHLYFYWYRQILGQKVEFLVSFYNNEISEKSEIFDDQFSVERPDGSNFTLKIRSTKLEDSAMYFCASSVERAYEQYFGPGTRLTVT.

This clone was observed once. The chain combines TRBV5-6 with TRBJ2-1; D is possibly TRBD2 (5 bases). Germline V gene lookup returns CDR1 SGHDT and CDR2 YYEEEE. This CDR3 has 14 amino acids. With 4 bases removed from V and 7 bases from J, the gap between germline ends came to 15 bases. The DNA of the CDR3 is TGTGCCAGCAGCGGAGAGGGTTTAAATAATGAGCAGTTCTTC. Residues: CASSGEGLNNEQFF.

J is TRBJ2-2 and V is TRBV28; tentative D call: TRBD2 (5 bases). The V end was cut by 5 bases, the J end by 5 bases, with 18 bases between. The CDR3 is 16 residues long. The V gene's germline CDR1 is MDHEN and CDR2 SYDVKM. The CDR3 DNA is TGTGCCAGCAGTCCAATTACTAGTCCTTCTACCGGGGAGCTGTTTTTT. Protein sequence: CASSPITSPSTGELFF.

The chain is built from TRBV7-8 and TRBJ1-1; D possibly corresponds to TRBD1 (5 bases). Germline CDR1 is SGHVS and CDR2 is FQNEAQ. The CDR3 runs to 14 residues. V gave up 5 bases and J gave up 0 bases, with 10 bases separating them. The CDR3 is CASSLQVMNTEAFF. In nucleotides, the CDR3 is TGTGCCAGCAGCCTACAGGTTATGAACACTGAAGCTTTCTTT.

The chain uses TRBV30 and TRBJ2-5, with D tentatively TRBD2 (6 bases). V was cut by 2 bases and J by 5 bases, with 12 bases left in between. CDR3 length: 13 residues. From germline, CDR1 is GTSNPN and CDR2 SVGIG (reference sequence). CDR3 protein: CAWSNGGSETQYF. CDR3 sequence (DNA): TGTGCCTGGAGTAACGGGGGAAGCGAGACCCAGTACTTC.

This sequence joins TRBV12-5 and TRBJ2-7, with 8 bases that match TRBD1. This CDR3 has 14 residues. CDR1 is LGHNT and CDR2 is FRNRAP in the germline V gene. V trimming: 7 bases; J trimming: 2 bases; junction bases outside the gene matches: 7. This CDR3 reads CASVIGQGPYEQYF. The CDR3 coding sequence is TGTGCTAGTGTTATAGGACAGGGTCCCTACGAGCAGTACTTC. The full variable domain, completed using reference TRBV12-5 and TRBJ2-7, is DARVTQTPRHKVTEMGQEVTMRCQPILGHNTVFWYRQTMMQGLELLAYFRNRAPLDDSGMPKDRFSAEMPDATLATLKIQPSEPRDSAVYFCASVIGQGPYEQYFGPGTRLTVT.